The 23 T cell receptor beta chains given below trace back to one sample, sequenced in a study of blood T cell repertoires in COVID-19. The protocol was immunoSEQ multiplex PCR, while the TCRdb copy is restricted to in-frame clones and leaves out a portion. The sample has about 190,000 clones; 90% are singletons. Sequenced sample: peripheral blood. The receptors shown here come from a man aged 50-60 years with acute or convalescent COVID-19.

The chain joins TRBV6-5 to TRBJ1-2; 8 bases are a match to TRBD1. The V and J ends lost 6 bases and 6 bases, in that order; junction bases with no gene match: 6. Per the germline V gene, CDR1 is MNHEY and CDR2 is SVGAGI. This CDR3 has 13 amino acids. CDR3 sequence reads: CASSLRDRNGYTF. Written as DNA, the CDR3 is TGTGCCAGCAGCCTCCGGGACAGGAATGGCTACACCTTC.

The chain carries TRBV24-1 and TRBJ1-5, with D hard to call. Germline lookup yields CDR1 KGHDR and CDR2 SFDVKD. This CDR3 has 13 residues. Trimming removed 3 bases from V and 0 bases from J, with 2 bases in between. CDR3 region: CATSDHSNQPQHF. CDR3 nucleotide sequence: TGTGCCACCAGTGATCATAGCAATCAGCCCCAGCATTTT.

The chain has TRBV6-5 and TRBJ2-5; D is perhaps TRBD1 (7 bases). The V gene's germline CDR1 is MNHEY and CDR2 SVGAGI. Trimming removed 2 bases from V and 0 bases from J, with 10 bases in between. The CDR3 loop spans 15 amino acids. The CDR3 is CASSYGGTDQETQYF. Written as DNA, the CDR3 is TGTGCCAGCAGTTACGGGGGGACAGACCAAGAGACCCAGTACTTC.

V and J are TRBV12-3 or TRBV12-4 and TRBJ1-1; 8 bases align to TRBD1. This CDR3 has 13 residues. The V and J ends lost 4 bases and 6 bases, in that order; junction bases with no gene match: 4. CDR3 amino acids: CASSSDRDAEAFF. Written as DNA, the CDR3 is TGTGCCAGCAGTTCGGACAGGGACGCTGAAGCTTTCTTT.

This chain uses TRBV19 with TRBJ1-5, with D tentatively TRBD1 (5 bases). V shed 5 bases and J shed 4 bases, with 15 bases lying between them. Germline V gene sequence: CDR1 LNHDA, CDR2 SQIVND (reference sequence). CDR3 size: 15 residues. Here the CDR3 reads CASSYAGHSNQPQHF. The DNA of the CDR3 is TGTGCCAGTAGTTACGCGGGGCACTCAAATCAGCCCCAGCATTTT.

J is TRBJ1-2 and V is TRBV7-6; possibly TRBD1 for D (5 bases). Between the trimmed V and J ends, which lost 4 bases and 4 bases, there was a span of 10 bases. Looked up from germline, CDR1 is SGHVS and CDR2 is FNYEAQ. The CDR3 length is 13 residues. CDR3 sequence: CASSSGLSYGYTF. In nucleotides, the CDR3 is TGTGCCAGCAGCTCGGGACTGTCCTATGGCTACACCTTC. Supplemented by reference TRBV7-6 and TRBJ1-2, the full variable domain reads GAGVSQSPRYKVTKRGQDVALRCDPISGHVSLYWYRQALGQGPEFLTYFNYEAQQDKSGLPNDRFSAERPEGSISTLTIQRTEQRDSAMYRCASSSGLSYGYTFGSGTRLTVV.

This clone showed up just once. V is TRBV27 and J is TRBJ2-1; D is uncertain. The germline V gene has CDR1 MNHEY and CDR2 SMNVEV (reference sequence). V shed 5 bases and J shed 4 bases, with 12 bases lying between them. The CDR3 spans 14 residues. CDR3 in amino acids: CASSPSQVYNEQFF. CDR3 DNA sequence: TGTGCCAGCAGTCCGAGCCAAGTTTACAATGAGCAGTTCTTC.

V is TRBV29-1 and J is TRBJ2-1; weak D call: TRBD2 (6 bases). This CDR3 has 16 amino acids. V shed 7 bases and J shed 8 bases, with 27 bases lying between them. CDR1 and CDR2 (germline): SQVTM, ANQGSEA. CDR3 DNA sequence: TGCAGCGCATCGGGGTTACGGGAGAGGATTAGCGATGAGCAGTTCTTC. It translates to CSASGLRERISDEQFF.

This clone showed up just a few times. CDR3 residues: CASSLSGLRSTDTQYF. CDR3 bases: TGTGCCAGCAGTTTATCAGGACTCCGCAGCACAGATACGCAGTATTTT. The rearrangement uses TRBV28 and TRBJ2-3; a weak D match, TRBD2 (5 bases). The V end was cut by 1 base, the J end by 0 bases, with 11 bases between. The CDR3 runs 16 residues. The V gene's germline CDR1 is MDHEN and CDR2 SYDVKM.

The J gene is TRBJ1-6, the V gene TRBV7-9, with D unresolved. Per the germline V gene, CDR1 is SEHNR and CDR2 is FQNEAQ (reference sequence). Trimming left V 5 bases short and J 8 bases short, with 10 bases between. The CDR3 loop spans 13 amino acids. The CDR3 DNA is TGTGCCAGCAGCCCAGCCCGGGATTCACCCCTCCACTTT. Translated, it gives CASSPARDSPLHF.

The chain joins TRBV7-2 to TRBJ2-3; TRBD2 matches at 10 bases. This CDR3 has 17 amino acids. Trimming removed 2 bases from V and 4 bases from J; junction bases left unmatched: 9. Germline V lookup: CDR1 SGHTA, CDR2 FQGNSA. The CDR3 coding sequence is TGTGCCAGCAGCTTATATTTAGCGGGGGGAAAGGCAGATACGCAGTATTTT. Translating it yields CASSLYLAGGKADTQYF. The variable domain in full, with the rest retrieved from reference TRBV7-2 and TRBJ2-3, is GAGVSQSPSNKVTEKGKDVELRCDPISGHTALYWYRQSLGQGLEFLIYFQGNSAPDKSGLPSDRFSAERTGGSVSTLTIQRTQQEDSAVYLCASSLYLAGGKADTQYFGPGTRLTVL.

The chain couples TRBV6-5 to TRBJ1-5; 8 nucleotides line up with TRBD1. Per germline, CDR1 MNHEY and CDR2 SVGAGI. The CDR3 extends over 15 amino acids. The ends lost 5 bases at V and 2 bases at J; junction bases unmatched: 5. The CDR3 spells CASSTQGGGNQPQHF. The CDR3 bases are TGTGCCAGCAGTACACAGGGGGGGGGCAATCAGCCCCAGCATTTT.

Here the CDR3 reads CASSQAQGGRNTIYF. The CDR3 region has the DNA TGCGCCAGCAGCCAAGCACAGGGAGGGCGAAACACCATATATTTT. This chain joins TRBV4-3 and TRBJ1-3; weak D call: TRBD1 (6 bases). This CDR3 is 15 amino acids long. Germline V gene data show CDR1 as LGHNA and CDR2 as YSLEER. With 1 base removed from V and 5 bases from J, the gap between germline ends came to 12 bases.

The chain combines TRBV9 with TRBJ2-3; 9 bases match TRBD2. Per germline, CDR1 SGDLS and CDR2 YYNGEE. The CDR3 loop spans 15 amino acids. The V gene end was trimmed by 4 bases and the J gene end by 1 base; junction bases not matched to a gene: 4. CDR3 coding DNA: TGTGCCAGCAGCACCCGGACTAGCGGCACAGATACGCAGTATTTT. Its protein product is CASSTRTSGTDTQYF.

The J gene is TRBJ2-1, the V gene TRBV6-6, with D possibly TRBD2 on 6 matching bases. The CDR3 has 12 residues. Germline V gives CDR1 MNHNY, CDR2 SVGAGI (reference sequence). The ends were cut back, 2 bases at V and 8 bases at J, with 7 bases in the middle. DNA for the CDR3: TGTGCCAGCAGTTACCAGCGGGATGAGCAGTTCTTC. This gives the protein CASSYQRDEQFF.

The chain employs TRBV29-1 and TRBJ2-1; tentative D call: TRBD2 (7 bases). This CDR3 is 16 amino acids long. V lost 7 bases, J lost 1 base, and 20 bases lay in between. Germline V CDR1 and CDR2: SQVTM, ANQGSEA. CDR3 sequence reads: CSAVILRGGSYNEQFF. The CDR3 bases are TGCAGCGCCGTCATACTGAGGGGGGGGTCCTACAATGAGCAGTTCTTC.

The V call is TRBV9, the J call TRBJ1-1; 9 bases are shared with TRBD1. The CDR3 is 15 residues long. The V segment lost 4 bases and the J segment 3 bases; nucleotides outside the gene matches: 7. Germline V lookup: CDR1 SGDLS, CDR2 YYNGEE. DNA for the CDR3: TGTGCCAGCAGCAGAACAGGGGGCTCGTACACTGAAGCTTTCTTT. Its translation: CASSRTGGSYTEAFF.

This rearrangement joins TRBV19 to TRBJ1-6, with 7 bases aligning to TRBD1. CDR3 length equals 15 residues. The germline CDR1 and CDR2 sequences are LNHDA and SQIVND (reference sequence). Unmatched junction bases numbered 2, after V lost 1 base and J lost 5 bases. The CDR3 loop is CASSIVGTDNSPLHF. The CDR3 nucleotides are TGTGCCAGTAGTATAGTGGGGACAGATAATTCACCCCTCCACTTT.

V is TRBV5-1 and J is TRBJ2-2; D possibly corresponds to TRBD2 (6 bases). There are 14 residues in the CDR3. From germline, CDR1 is SGHRS and CDR2 YFSETQ. The V and J ends lost 4 bases and 8 bases respectively, with 15 bases between them. The CDR3 spells CASSAGTRTGELFF. CDR3 nucleotides: TGCGCCAGCAGCGCAGGGACTCGGACGGGGGAGCTGTTTTTT.

The V and J genes are TRBV5-6 and TRBJ2-1; 8 bases are a match to TRBD1. The ends lost 0 bases at V and 3 bases at J; junction bases unmatched: 5. Per the germline V gene, CDR1 is SGHDT and CDR2 is YYEEEE. The CDR3 covers 16 residues. The CDR3, as DNA: TGTGCCAGCAGCTTGGTTCGTGGGACAGGCTACAATGAGCAGTTCTTC. Its protein product is CASSLVRGTGYNEQFF. The whole variable domain, remainder taken from reference TRBV5-6 and TRBJ2-1, is DAGVTQSPTHLIKTRGQQVTLRCSPKSGHDTVSWYQQALGQGPQFIFQYYEEEERQRGNFPDRFSGHQFPNYSSELNVNALLLGDSALYLCASSLVRGTGYNEQFFGPGTRLTVL.

Note on this clone: At the DNA level, this CDR3 is encoded by other sequences in the same sample as well. J is TRBJ2-2 and V is TRBV6-2 or TRBV6-3, with D unresolved. Germline CDR1 and CDR2: MNHEY and SVGEGT. CDR3 length: 12 amino acids. The V end lost 4 bases, the J end lost 2 bases, and 2 bases lay between the germline ends. The CDR3, as DNA: TGTGCCAGCAGTTTAAACACCGGGGAGCTGTTTTTT. This gives the protein CASSLNTGELFF.

The chain recombines TRBV27 with TRBJ1-6; D call uncertain. Trimming removed 5 bases at V and 7 bases at J, with 18 bases between. CDR3 length: 16 residues. CDR1 is MNHEY, CDR2 SMNVEV, per germline (reference sequence). CDR3 sequence reads: CASSQRGYLLNSPLHF. CDR3 bases: TGTGCCAGCAGTCAGAGAGGGTATCTTCTCAATTCACCCCTCCACTTT.

A few counts support this clone. The chain is built from TRBV7-3 and TRBJ2-1, with unresolved D. The CDR3 totals 13 residues. Germline V gives CDR1 SGHTA, CDR2 FQGTGA. Trimming took off 0 bases at V and 7 bases at J, with 7 bases between the two ends. The DNA of the CDR3 is TGTGCCAGCAGCTTAACGTATCGGAATGAGCAGTTCTTC. It is translated as CASSLTYRNEQFF.